The 16 T cell receptor beta chains presented below share a single source sample, sequenced in a study of response to subunit inactivated influenza vaccine. TCRdb redid the calling of the RT-PCR reads with MiXCR, one entry per CDR3 protein. In the table there are 650,000 to 850,000 distinct CDR3 sequences, around 14% of which are singletons. This specimen was PBMCs from blood, taken less than 15 days before vaccination. Receptors originate from a man between 45 and 60 years old who received an inactivated influenza vaccine.

This clonotype was observed a few times. The chain is built from TRBV4-3 and TRBJ1-5, with D perhaps matching TRBD1 (6 bases). The length of the CDR3 is 15 residues. The germline V gene has CDR1 LGHNA and CDR2 YSLEER. V was trimmed by 4 bases and J by 8 bases, leaving 18 bases between them. The CDR3 sequence is CASSPIWGGKEPQHF. Written as DNA, the CDR3 is TGCGCCAGCAGCCCAATATGGGGGGGCAAGGAGCCCCAGCATTTT.

A few counts support this clonotype. This sequence joins TRBV5-1 and TRBJ2-1, with 7 bases fitting TRBD2. V lost 3 bases, J lost 2 bases, and 11 bases stayed unmatched. The CDR3 runs 17 residues. Germline assignment: CDR1 SGHRS and CDR2 YFSETQ. CDR3 bases: TGCGCCAGCAGCTGGGGATCTATCGCGGGGGCCTACAATGAGCAGTTCTTC. It specifies CASSWGSIAGAYNEQFF.

The sample holds a few counts of this clonotype. At one end the junction does not follow the germline gene, possibly because of a read error. The gene calls are TRBV20-1 and TRBJ2-4, with D perhaps matching TRBD2 (5 bases). In germline, CDR1 is DFQATT, CDR2 SNEGSKA (reference sequence). CDR3 size: 14 residues. The CDR3 sequence: CSARVLEGGNIQYF. The CDR3 bases are TGCAGCGCTAGAGTCCTCGAGGGTGGTAACATTCAGTACTTC.

This clonotype was found a few times. The chain combines TRBV20-1 with TRBJ2-3; 7 nucleotides agree with TRBD2. V was pared by 0 bases and J by 0 bases, with 6 bases of the junction left unmatched. CDR3 size: 16 residues. Germline CDR1 and CDR2: DFQATT and SNEGSKA (reference sequence). Written as DNA, the CDR3 is TGCAGTGCTAGAGATCGGTACGGGGGGAGCACAGATACGCAGTATTTT. The encoded protein is CSARDRYGGSTDTQYF.

In its sample, this clonotype was seen a few times. The gene calls are TRBV7-2 and TRBJ2-7; 10 nucleotides agree with TRBD1. The germline CDR1 and CDR2 sequences are SGHTA and FQGNSA. The CDR3 is made up of 16 amino acids. V lost 0 bases and J lost 3; bases outside the gene matches: 5. CDR3 residues: CASSLATGGVFYEQYF. DNA of the CDR3: TGTGCCAGCAGCTTAGCGACAGGGGGCGTTTTCTACGAGCAGTACTTC.

This clonotype occurred a few times. The genes are TRBV6-2 or TRBV6-3 and TRBJ2-6, with TRBD1 as a possible D gene (5 bases). Between the trimmed V and J ends, which lost 3 bases and 5 bases, there was a span of 8 bases. Germline-derived CDR1 and CDR2 are MNHEY and SVGEGT. The CDR3 is 14 residues long. The CDR3 spells CASSYWGRANVLTF. The CDR3 DNA is TGTGCCAGCAGTTATTGGGGCCGGGCCAACGTCCTGACTTTC.

The rearrangement links TRBV6-1 to TRBJ1-5; D gene uncertain. This CDR3 spans 13 amino acids. The germline V and J ends were trimmed by 6 bases and 0 bases, with 6 bases remaining between them. CDR1 is MNHNS and CDR2 is SASEGT in the germline V gene. CDR3 region: CASRVDSNQPQHF. CDR3 DNA: TGTGCCAGCAGGGTAGATAGCAATCAGCCCCAGCATTTT.

The rearrangement uses TRBV28 and TRBJ2-1; 9 bases are shared with TRBD2. Germline trimming cut 3 bases from V and 8 bases from J; bases unmatched to any gene: 20. Germline values: CDR1 MDHEN, CDR2 SYDVKM. This CDR3 has 19 amino acids. This CDR3 reads CASSFPIYNSGSPYDEQFF. Here the CDR3 DNA reads TGTGCCAGCAGTTTTCCCATATACAATAGCGGGAGTCCTTACGATGAGCAGTTCTTC.

In its sample, this clonotype was seen many times. The chain couples TRBV4-3 to TRBJ2-3; 7 nucleotides line up with TRBD1. The CDR3 runs to 15 residues. J gave up 5 bases and V 4 bases, and 9 bases lay outside the gene matches. CDR1 is LGHNA and CDR2 is YSLEER in the germline V gene. CDR3 protein: CASSLGRGLKDTQYF. Here the CDR3 DNA reads TGCGCCAGCAGCCTGGGAAGGGGGCTTAAAGATACGCAGTATTTT.

This sequence joins TRBV29-1 and TRBJ2-1; 11 bases are a match to TRBD2. Germline CDR1 SQVTM, CDR2 ANQGSEA. Trimming cost V 6 bases and J 8 bases; bases outside gene matches: 6. The CDR3 extends over 13 amino acids. The CDR3 spells CSVRELAGDEQFF. The CDR3 bases are TGCAGCGTCCGGGAACTAGCGGGAGATGAGCAGTTCTTC.

This clonotype was observed once. This chain connects TRBV7-3 to TRBJ2-7, with D perhaps matching TRBD2 (5 bases). Trimming stripped 5 bases from V and 4 bases from J, with 15 bases between. The CDR3 extends over 14 amino acids. Germline V CDR1 and CDR2: SGHTA, FQGTGA. CDR3 amino acids: CASSPSSGNYEQYF. The CDR3 DNA is TGTGCCAGCAGCCCCTCGAGCGGAAATTACGAGCAGTACTTC.

The sample holds a few counts of this clonotype. The chain joins TRBV29-1 to TRBJ1-2; no definite D call. This CDR3 comprises 13 residues. CDR1 is SQVTM, CDR2 ANQGSEA, per germline. V dropped 4 bases and J dropped 1 base, with 10 bases sitting between them. CDR3 nucleotides: TGCAGCGTTGCCTCCGGGCTTAACTATGGCTACACCTTC. It yields the protein CSVASGLNYGYTF.

The sample holds a few counts of this clonotype. Written as DNA, the CDR3 is TGTGCCAGCAGCAAAGAGGGCCGGCTAAGCGAGCAGTACTTC. It encodes CASSKEGRLSEQYF. J is TRBJ2-7 and V is TRBV21-1; the table gives TRBD2 as D, unverified against the DNA. TRBV21-1 is noted as a pseudogene. This CDR3 is built from 14 residues.

This clonotype was counted only a few times. The CDR3 region is CASSDGSRGRYSYEQYF. DNA of the CDR3: TGTGCCAGCAGCGATGGAAGCAGGGGTCGTTATTCCTACGAGCAGTACTTC. The rearrangement joins TRBV6-2 or TRBV6-3 to TRBJ2-7, with a weak D call TRBD1 (6 bases). The CDR3 runs 17 residues. V dropped 6 bases and J dropped 1 base, with 22 bases sitting between them. Germline CDR1 MNHEY, CDR2 SVGEGT.

As to this clonotype: A much larger clone lies one base from this, so it may be a read error. J is TRBJ1-5 and V is TRBV5-1, with a tentative D call TRBD1 (6 bases). This CDR3 has 16 amino acids. Germline assignment: CDR1 SGHRS and CDR2 YFSETQ. The CDR3 sequence is CASNLEGTGAGQPQHF. The CDR3 bases are TGCGCCAGCAACTTGGAGGGTACGGGGGCAGGTCAGCCCCAGCATTTT.

This clonotype turned up a few times. V and J are TRBV3-1 and TRBJ1-2, with D hard to call. Germline V CDR1 and CDR2: LGHDT, YNNKEL (reference sequence). The CDR3 is 15 amino acids. V was clipped by 1 base and J by 5 bases, with 14 bases between them. The CDR3 DNA sequence: TGTGCCAGCAGCCAAGCTATAAAGTCTTCTTATGGCTACACCTTC. It codes for CASSQAIKSSYGYTF. Looking up the rest from reference TRBV3-1 and TRBJ1-2 gives the full variable domain: DTAVSQTPKYLVTQMGNDKSIKCEQNLGHDTMYWYKQDSKKFLKIMFSYNNKELIINETVPNRFSPKSPDKAHLNLHINSLELGDSAVYFCASSQAIKSSYGYTFGSGTRLTVV.